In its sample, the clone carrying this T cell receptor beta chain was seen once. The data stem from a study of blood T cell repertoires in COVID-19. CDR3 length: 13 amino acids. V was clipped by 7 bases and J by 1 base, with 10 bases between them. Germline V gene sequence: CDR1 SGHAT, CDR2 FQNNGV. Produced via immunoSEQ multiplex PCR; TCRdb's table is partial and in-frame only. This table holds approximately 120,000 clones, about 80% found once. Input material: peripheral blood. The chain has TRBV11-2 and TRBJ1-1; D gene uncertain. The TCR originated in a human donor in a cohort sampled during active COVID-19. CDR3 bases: TGTGCCAGCACCCTCCTTAAGAACACTGAAGCTTTCTTT. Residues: CASTLLKNTEAFF.